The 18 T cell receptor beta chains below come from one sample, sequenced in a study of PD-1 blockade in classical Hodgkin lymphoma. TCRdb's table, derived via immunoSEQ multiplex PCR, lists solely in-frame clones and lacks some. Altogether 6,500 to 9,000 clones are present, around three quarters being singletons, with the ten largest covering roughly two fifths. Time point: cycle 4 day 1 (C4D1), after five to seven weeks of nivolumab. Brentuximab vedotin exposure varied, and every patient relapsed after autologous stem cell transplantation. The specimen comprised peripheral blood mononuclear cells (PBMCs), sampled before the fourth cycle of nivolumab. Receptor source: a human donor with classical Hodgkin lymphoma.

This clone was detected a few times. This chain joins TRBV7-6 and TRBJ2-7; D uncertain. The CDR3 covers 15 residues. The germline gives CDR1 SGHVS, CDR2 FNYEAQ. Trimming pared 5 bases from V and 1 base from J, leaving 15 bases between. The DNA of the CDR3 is TGTGCCAGCAGCCCCCTGGTAGACCAATCCTACGAGCAGTACTTC. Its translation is CASSPLVDQSYEQYF.

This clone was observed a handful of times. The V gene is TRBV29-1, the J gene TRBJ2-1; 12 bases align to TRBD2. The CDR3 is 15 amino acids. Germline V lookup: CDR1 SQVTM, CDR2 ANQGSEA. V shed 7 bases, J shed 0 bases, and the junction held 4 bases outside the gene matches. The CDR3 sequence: CSGTSGVSSYNEQFF. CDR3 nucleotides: TGCAGCGGGACTAGCGGGGTGAGCTCCTACAATGAGCAGTTCTTC.

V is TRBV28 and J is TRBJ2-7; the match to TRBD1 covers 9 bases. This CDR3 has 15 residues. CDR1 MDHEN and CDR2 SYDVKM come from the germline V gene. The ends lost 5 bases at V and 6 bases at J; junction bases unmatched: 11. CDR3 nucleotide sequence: TGTGCCAGCAGTACAGGGGGCGGTAGCCATCGCGAGCAGTACTTC. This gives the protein CASSTGGGSHREQYF.

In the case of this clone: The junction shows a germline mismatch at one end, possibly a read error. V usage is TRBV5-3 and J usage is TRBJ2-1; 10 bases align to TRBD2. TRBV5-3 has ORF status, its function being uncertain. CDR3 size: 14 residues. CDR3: CASSLTSGMNEQFF. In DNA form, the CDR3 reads TGTGCCAGCAGCTTAACTAGCGGGATGAATGAGCAGTTCTTC.

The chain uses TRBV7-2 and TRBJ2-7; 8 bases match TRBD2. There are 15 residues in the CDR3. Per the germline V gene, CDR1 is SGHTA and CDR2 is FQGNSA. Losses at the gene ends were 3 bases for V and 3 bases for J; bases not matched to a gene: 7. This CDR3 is CASSFGTSKLYEQYF. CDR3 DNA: TGTGCCAGCAGCTTCGGGACTAGTAAGCTCTACGAGCAGTACTTC.

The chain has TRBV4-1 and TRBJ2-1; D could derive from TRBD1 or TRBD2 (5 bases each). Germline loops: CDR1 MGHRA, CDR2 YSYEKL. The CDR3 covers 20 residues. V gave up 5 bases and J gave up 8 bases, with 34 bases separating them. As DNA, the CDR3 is TGCGCCAGCAGCTCTCCAAGGAAGGCGATAGGACGCGGAGTGGGGGATGAGCAGTTCTTC. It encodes CASSSPRKAIGRGVGDEQFF.

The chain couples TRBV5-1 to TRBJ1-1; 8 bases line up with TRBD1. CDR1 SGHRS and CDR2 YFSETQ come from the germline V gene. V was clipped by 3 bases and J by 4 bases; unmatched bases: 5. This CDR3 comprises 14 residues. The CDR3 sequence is CASSSTTGGTEAFF. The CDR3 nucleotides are TGCGCCAGCAGCTCCACCACAGGGGGCACTGAAGCTTTCTTT.

For the CDR3, the DNA is TGCGCCAGCAGCTTGTATACGGGTCTGAACACTGAAGCTTTCTTT. It encodes CASSLYTGLNTEAFF. J is TRBJ1-1 and V is TRBV5-1, with D unclear. The V and J ends lost 1 base and 0 bases respectively, with 10 bases between them. CDR1 SGHRS and CDR2 YFSETQ come from the germline V gene. This CDR3 contains 15 residues. Variable domain in full (rest from reference TRBV5-1 and TRBJ1-1): KAGVTQTPRYLIKTRGQQVTLSCSPISGHRSVSWYQQTPGQGLQFLFEYFSETQRNKGNFPGRFSGRQFSNSRSEMNVSTLELGDSALYLCASSLYTGLNTEAFFGQGTRLTVV.

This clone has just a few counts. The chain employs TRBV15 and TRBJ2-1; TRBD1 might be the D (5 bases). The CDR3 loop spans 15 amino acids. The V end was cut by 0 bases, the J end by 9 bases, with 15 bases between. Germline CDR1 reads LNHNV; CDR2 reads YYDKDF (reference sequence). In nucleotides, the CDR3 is TGTGCCACCAGCAGAGATCTTAGTAGGGGTGGTGAGCAGTTCTTC. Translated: CATSRDLSRGGEQFF.

For the CDR3, the DNA is TGTGCCAGTAGCTCGACAGGGGGCGCAAAGACCCAGTACTTC. Translating gives CASSSTGGAKTQYF. V is TRBV19 and J is TRBJ2-5; 10 bases are a match to TRBD1. The germline V gene has CDR1 LNHDA and CDR2 SQIVND (reference sequence). This CDR3 spans 14 amino acids. The junction had 7 bases not matched to a gene; V was cut back by 6 bases and J by 6 bases.

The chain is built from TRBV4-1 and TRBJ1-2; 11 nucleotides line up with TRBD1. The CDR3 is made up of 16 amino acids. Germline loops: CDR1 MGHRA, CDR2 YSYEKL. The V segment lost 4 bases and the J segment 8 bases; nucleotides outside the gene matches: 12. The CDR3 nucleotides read TGCGCCAGCAGCCCTGGACAGGGGGCTAGCTTGGGGGGCTACACCTTC. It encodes CASSPGQGASLGGYTF.

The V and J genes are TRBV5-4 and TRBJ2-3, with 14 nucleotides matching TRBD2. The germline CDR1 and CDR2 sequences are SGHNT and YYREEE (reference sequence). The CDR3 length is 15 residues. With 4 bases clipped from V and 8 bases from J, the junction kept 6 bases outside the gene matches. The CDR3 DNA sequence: TGTGCCAGCAGCCAGGGACTAGCGGGAGTCGTTACGCAGTATTTT. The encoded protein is CASSQGLAGVVTQYF.

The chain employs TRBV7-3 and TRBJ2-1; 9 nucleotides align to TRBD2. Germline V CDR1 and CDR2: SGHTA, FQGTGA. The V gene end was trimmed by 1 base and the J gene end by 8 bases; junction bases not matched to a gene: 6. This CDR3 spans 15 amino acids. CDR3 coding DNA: TGTGCCAGCAGCTTAAGGGGCGGGAGGGGTTATGAGCAGTTCTTC. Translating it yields CASSLRGGRGYEQFF.

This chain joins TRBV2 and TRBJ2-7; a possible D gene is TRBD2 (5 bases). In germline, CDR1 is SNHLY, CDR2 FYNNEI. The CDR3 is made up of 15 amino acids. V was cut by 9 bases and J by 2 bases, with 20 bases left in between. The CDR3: CASQNGKSPTYEQYF. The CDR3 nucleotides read TGTGCCAGTCAAAACGGGAAGTCTCCCACCTACGAGCAGTACTTC.

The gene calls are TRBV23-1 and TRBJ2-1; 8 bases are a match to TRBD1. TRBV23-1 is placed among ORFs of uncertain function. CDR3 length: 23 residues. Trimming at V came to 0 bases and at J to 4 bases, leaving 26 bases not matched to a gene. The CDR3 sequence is CASSQSWDRNVLRRLERYNEQFF. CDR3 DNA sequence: TGCGCCAGCAGTCAATCGTGGGACAGGAATGTCCTACGCCGACTGGAGAGATACAATGAGCAGTTCTTC.

CDR3 loop: CASSQVEPGAKNIQYF. The CDR3 coding sequence is TGTGCCAGCAGCCAAGTTGAGCCGGGAGCCAAAAACATTCAGTACTTC. The rearrangement links TRBV4-2 to TRBJ2-4; D is unresolved. Between the trimmed V and J ends, which lost 1 base and 0 bases, there was a span of 10 bases. CDR3 length: 16 residues. Per the germline V gene, CDR1 is LGHNA and CDR2 is YNFKEQ.

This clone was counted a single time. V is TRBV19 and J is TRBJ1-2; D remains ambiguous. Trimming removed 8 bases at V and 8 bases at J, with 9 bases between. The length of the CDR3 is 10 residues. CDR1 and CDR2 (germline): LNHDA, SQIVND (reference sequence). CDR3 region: CASGREGYTF. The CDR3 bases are TGTGCCAGTGGGAGGGAAGGCTACACCTTC.

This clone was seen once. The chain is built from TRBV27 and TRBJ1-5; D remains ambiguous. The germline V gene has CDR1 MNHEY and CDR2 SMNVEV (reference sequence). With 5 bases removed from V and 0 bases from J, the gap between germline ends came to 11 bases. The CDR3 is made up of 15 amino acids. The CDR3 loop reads CASSEAAYSNQPQHF. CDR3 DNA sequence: TGTGCCAGCAGTGAAGCGGCTTATAGCAATCAGCCCCAGCATTTT.